These T cell receptor beta chains were read from a single sample in a study of blood T cells in healthy people across ages. Using its own MiXCR run on the 5' RACE reads, TCRdb lists one record per CDR3 protein. The top ten hold under 5% of the sample, which has 1,500,000 or so distinct CDR3 sequences, roughly 43% seen once. The sample comprised blood. Receptors originate from a young woman in good health. Both conserved end residues are part of each CDR3. Each record gives: CDR3 DNA, CDR3 protein, V gene, D gene, J gene, clone size. D genes are given only for firm matches. Some rows have no size entry. The others give once, few or many, or a class for an expanded clone.

cdr3_nt: TGTGCCGGCAGCTCACCGACTAGCGGGGGGTCAGCCAAAAACATTCAGTACTTC
cdr3_aa: CAGSSPTSGGSAKNIQYF
v_call: TRBV7-2
d_call: TRBD2
j_call: TRBJ2-4
clone_size: NA

cdr3_nt: TGCAGTGCTAGTGGGTGGAGCTCCTATAATTCACCCCTCCACTTT
cdr3_aa: CSASGWSSYNSPLHF
v_call: TRBV20-1
d_call: NA
j_call: TRBJ1-6
clone_size: few

cdr3_nt: TGCAGCGCCCATCAGGGGGCAGGGGATGCTTTCTTT
cdr3_aa: CSAHQGAGDAFF
v_call: TRBV29-1
d_call: TRBD1
j_call: TRBJ1-1
clone_size: NA

cdr3_nt: TGTGCCAGCAGCCCCGAGGGACAGGGGATTGAGCAGTTCTTC
cdr3_aa: CASSPEGQGIEQFF
v_call: TRBV2
d_call: TRBD1
j_call: TRBJ2-1
clone_size: few

cdr3_nt: TGTGCCAGCAGCACCCGACCGGGGGATACGCAGTATTTT
cdr3_aa: CASSTRPGDTQYF
v_call: TRBV11-2
d_call: NA
j_call: TRBJ2-3
clone_size: few

cdr3_nt: TGCGCCAGCAGCCCTTGGACTAGCGGGACCAGCTCCTACAATGAGCAGTTCTTC
cdr3_aa: CASSPWTSGTSSYNEQFF
v_call: TRBV4-1
d_call: TRBD2
j_call: TRBJ2-1
clone_size: few

cdr3_nt: TGTGCCCCGTCTTTTAACCCCCGTTTGGACAATGAGCAGTACTTC
cdr3_aa: CAPSFNPRLDNEQYF
v_call: TRBV24-1
d_call: NA
j_call: TRBJ2-7
clone_size: NA

cdr3_nt: TGCAGTGCCTCCCAGGGGGGGCGAGGTGAAAAACTGTTTTTT
cdr3_aa: CSASQGGRGEKLFF
v_call: TRBV20-1
d_call: TRBD1
j_call: TRBJ1-4
clone_size: few

cdr3_nt: TGTGCCAGCAGCCAAGAGACCCGGGACAGAGGGGAAGCTTTCTTT
cdr3_aa: CASSQETRDRGEAFF
v_call: TRBV3-1
d_call: TRBD1
j_call: TRBJ1-1
clone_size: NA

cdr3_nt: TGTGCCAGCAGCGTAGGGACAGGGGAGAATCAGCCCCAGCATTTT
cdr3_aa: CASSVGTGENQPQHF
v_call: TRBV9
d_call: TRBD1
j_call: TRBJ1-5
clone_size: NA

cdr3_nt: TGCGCCAGCAGCTTGGAACTAGCGGGGTCCTACTCCTACAATGAGCAGTTCTTC
cdr3_aa: CASSLELAGSYSYNEQFF
v_call: TRBV5-1
d_call: TRBD2
j_call: TRBJ2-1
clone_size: NA

cdr3_nt: TGCAGTGCTACAACCCACCGTGGCACAGATACGCAGTATTTT
cdr3_aa: CSATTHRGTDTQYF
v_call: TRBV20-1
d_call: NA
j_call: TRBJ2-3
clone_size: NA

cdr3_nt: TGTGCCAGCTCACAGTCCTGGGACAGCCAAGGTACCCAGTACTTC
cdr3_aa: CASSQSWDSQGTQYF
v_call: TRBV18
d_call: TRBD1
j_call: TRBJ2-5
clone_size: NA

cdr3_nt: TGCAGCGCCCAACAGGGGACCCAAGAGACCCAGTACTTC
cdr3_aa: CSAQQGTQETQYF
v_call: TRBV29-1
d_call: TRBD1
j_call: TRBJ2-5
clone_size: NA

cdr3_nt: TGTGCCAGCAGCTTAATGCAGGATTACACTGAAGCTTTCTTT
cdr3_aa: CASSLMQDYTEAFF
v_call: TRBV7-8
d_call: NA
j_call: TRBJ1-1
clone_size: few

cdr3_nt: TGTGCCAGCAGCTCATACCACAGCAATGAGCAGTTCTTC
cdr3_aa: CASSSYHSNEQFF
v_call: TRBV7-9
d_call: NA
j_call: TRBJ2-1
clone_size: NA

cdr3_nt: TGTGCCAGCAGTTATAGCACGGGGCAGGGCACTGAAGCTTTCTTT
cdr3_aa: CASSYSTGQGTEAFF
v_call: TRBV6-5
d_call: NA
j_call: TRBJ1-1
clone_size: few

cdr3_nt: TGTGCCAGCAGCACTGGGACAGGGAATAATTCACCCCTCCACTTT
cdr3_aa: CASSTGTGNNSPLHF
v_call: TRBV7-9
d_call: TRBD1
j_call: TRBJ1-6
clone_size: NA

cdr3_nt: TGCAGCGTCATGGGGACGACTGAAGCTTTCTTT
cdr3_aa: CSVMGTTEAFF
v_call: TRBV29-1
d_call: NA
j_call: TRBJ1-1
clone_size: few

cdr3_nt: TGTACCAGCAGTTTGGCGGGGATAGGATCCCCCTATGGCTACACCTTC
cdr3_aa: CTSSLAGIGSPYGYTF
v_call: TRBV27
d_call: NA
j_call: TRBJ1-2
clone_size: NA

cdr3_nt: TGTGCCAGCAGTTTCCGGCGGCCCCTCGGGGAGACCCAGTACTTC
cdr3_aa: CASSFRRPLGETQYF
v_call: TRBV12-3/TRBV12-4
d_call: NA
j_call: TRBJ2-5
clone_size: NA

cdr3_nt: TGCAGTGCTCGGAGGACGGGCGCAGATACGCAGTATTTT
cdr3_aa: CSARRTGADTQYF
v_call: TRBV20-1
d_call: NA
j_call: TRBJ2-3
clone_size: NA

cdr3_nt: TGTGCCAGCAGCACTGGACAGGTCCGAACAGATACGCAGTATTTT
cdr3_aa: CASSTGQVRTDTQYF
v_call: TRBV7-2
d_call: TRBD1
j_call: TRBJ2-3
clone_size: NA

cdr3_nt: TGTGCCAGCGGGCAGCGGAGCACTAGCACAGATACGCAGTATTTT
cdr3_aa: CASGQRSTSTDTQYF
v_call: TRBV5-5
d_call: NA
j_call: TRBJ2-3
clone_size: NA

cdr3_nt: TGTGCCAGCGGCGGGTGGGGAGAGACCCAGTACTTC
cdr3_aa: CASGGWGETQYF
v_call: TRBV2
d_call: NA
j_call: TRBJ2-5
clone_size: NA

cdr3_nt: TGTGCCAGCAGCAAGAGTAGGGATCAGCCCCAGCATTTT
cdr3_aa: CASSKSRDQPQHF
v_call: TRBV7-2
d_call: NA
j_call: TRBJ1-5
clone_size: NA

cdr3_nt: TGTGCCAGCTCACCACCCAGGGGTACTCCTAACTATGGCTACACCTTC
cdr3_aa: CASSPPRGTPNYGYTF
v_call: TRBV18
d_call: NA
j_call: TRBJ1-2
clone_size: NA

cdr3_nt: TGTGCCACCAGTGATTTCCGGGACCCAAAGGAGCAGTACTTC
cdr3_aa: CATSDFRDPKEQYF
v_call: TRBV24-1
d_call: NA
j_call: TRBJ2-7
clone_size: few

cdr3_nt: TGTGCCAGCAGCAAACGAGATGGGGGAGTGGAGACCCAGTACTTC
cdr3_aa: CASSKRDGGVETQYF
v_call: TRBV21-1
d_call: NA
j_call: TRBJ2-5
clone_size: NA

cdr3_nt: TGTGCCAGCAGCGTAAGGGGCAGGGGCGGAGACAATGAGCAGTTCTTC
cdr3_aa: CASSVRGRGGDNEQFF
v_call: TRBV9
d_call: NA
j_call: TRBJ2-1
clone_size: NA

cdr3_nt: TGTGCCAGCAGCTTTGACGGATACACTGAAGCTTTCTTT
cdr3_aa: CASSFDGYTEAFF
v_call: TRBV5-4
d_call: NA
j_call: TRBJ1-1
clone_size: NA

cdr3_nt: TGTGCCAGCATGAAGAGGGGAATCGACTATGGCTACACCTTC
cdr3_aa: CASMKRGIDYGYTF
v_call: TRBV6-1
d_call: NA
j_call: TRBJ1-2
clone_size: NA

cdr3_nt: TGTGCCAGCAGTTGGGACAGCTCCTATAATTCACCCCTCCACTTT
cdr3_aa: CASSWDSSYNSPLHF
v_call: TRBV12-3/TRBV12-4
d_call: TRBD1
j_call: TRBJ1-6
clone_size: NA

cdr3_nt: TGCGCCGGCAGCTTGGCGCGTGGGGCAGAGACCCAGTACTTC
cdr3_aa: CAGSLARGAETQYF
v_call: TRBV5-1
d_call: NA
j_call: TRBJ2-5
clone_size: few

cdr3_nt: TGTGCCAGCAGTTACACGACAGGGGGCACAGATACGCAGTATTTT
cdr3_aa: CASSYTTGGTDTQYF
v_call: TRBV6-5
d_call: TRBD1
j_call: TRBJ2-3
clone_size: few